This paragraph reports one TCR beta chain. This sample is drawn from a study of T cells after somatic rescue of genetic block. Germline V CDR1 and CDR2: MGHRA, YSYEKL. The V and J ends lost 4 bases and 5 bases respectively, with 4 bases between them. The CDR3 has 11 residues. Profiled with immunoSEQ multiplex PCR; TCRdb holds only in-frame clones, not every one. The sample carries tens of thousands of clones, about 90% recorded once. The sequenced sample consisted of peripheral blood mononuclear cells (PBMCs). This sequence joins TRBV4-1 and TRBJ2-3; no reliable D call. This clonotype was sampled from a young woman. CDR3 protein: CASSLRDTQYF. The CDR3 DNA follows: TGCGCCAGCAGCCTTCGAGATACGCAGTATTTT.